Presented here are 22 T cell receptor beta chains from one specimen sequenced in a study of blood T cell repertoires in COVID-19. TCRdb's copy holds only in-frame clones and misses some; the assay was immunoSEQ multiplex PCR. This table has approximately 80,000 clones, about 70% appearing once. The sequenced sample consisted of peripheral blood. Every receptor here comes from a man between 45 and 60 years old with active or convalescent COVID-19.

The rearrangement links TRBV7-6 to TRBJ2-3, with TRBD2 matching over 8 bases. The V gene's germline CDR1 is SGHVS and CDR2 FNYEAQ. V shed 4 bases and J 3 bases; nucleotides not matched to a gene: 6. The CDR3 is 15 residues long. The DNA of the CDR3 is TGTGCCAGCAGCTCGGGAGGGGTGGGGACAGATACGCAGTATTTT. This gives the protein CASSSGGVGTDTQYF.

The V call is TRBV15, the J call TRBJ1-1, with D unresolved. The germline gives CDR1 LNHNV, CDR2 YYDKDF (reference sequence). The CDR3 is 13 amino acids. Trimming left V 7 bases short and J 2 bases short, with 11 bases between. The CDR3 DNA is TGTGCCACCACGAGCCGGGAAAACACTGAAGCTTTCTTT. Protein sequence: CATTSRENTEAFF.

The V and J genes are TRBV12-3 or TRBV12-4 and TRBJ1-3; the D is unclear. V lost 3 bases and J lost 8, with 8 bases in between. The length of the CDR3 is 12 residues. The CDR3 here is CASSFAVDTIYF. The CDR3 nucleotides read TGTGCCAGCAGTTTTGCGGTCGACACCATATATTTT.

The chain recombines TRBV6-2 or TRBV6-3 with TRBJ2-2, with 13 bases lining up with TRBD2. The V and J ends lost 5 bases and 0 bases, in that order; junction bases with no gene match: 3. The length of the CDR3 is 17 residues. Germline V lookup: CDR1 MNHEY, CDR2 SVGEGT. For the CDR3, the DNA is TGTGCCAGCAGTCTGACTAGCGGGGGGCCGAACACCGGGGAGCTGTTTTTT. It encodes CASSLTSGGPNTGELFF.

This clone was picked up a small number of times. This rearrangement joins TRBV7-9 to TRBJ2-7; D gene uncertain. Per germline, CDR1 SEHNR and CDR2 FQNEAQ (reference sequence). Trimming shortened V by 8 bases and J by 0 bases, and 8 bases separated the two germline ends. The CDR3 spans 12 residues. The CDR3 is CASGPSSYEQYF. For the CDR3, the DNA is TGTGCCAGCGGTCCTAGCTCCTACGAGCAGTACTTC.

The chain has TRBV5-1 and TRBJ2-1; a weak D match, TRBD2 (6 bases). Trimming left V 5 bases short and J 7 bases short, with 16 bases between. The CDR3 length is 14 residues. Germline V gives CDR1 SGHRS, CDR2 YFSETQ. CDR3 sequence: CASRASSGDNEQFF. DNA for the CDR3: TGCGCCAGCAGGGCGAGTAGCGGTGATAATGAGCAGTTCTTC.

The chain recombines TRBV5-4 with TRBJ2-3, with 9 bases fitting TRBD2. CDR3 length equals 15 residues. V shed 4 bases, J shed 2 bases, and the junction held 5 bases outside the gene matches. Per germline, CDR1 SGHNT and CDR2 YYREEE (reference sequence). CDR3 amino acids: CASSRQRGATDTQYF. The DNA for the CDR3 is TGTGCCAGCAGCCGCCAGCGGGGGGCCACAGATACGCAGTATTTT.

The chain employs TRBV18 and TRBJ1-2; TRBD1 might be the D (5 bases). Germline CDR1 and CDR2: KGHSH and LQKENI. CDR3 length: 14 residues. V was clipped by 3 bases and J by 2 bases, with 10 bases between them. DNA of the CDR3: TGTGCCAGCTCACCGGCGACAGAAAACTATGGCTACACCTTC. Its protein product is CASSPATENYGYTF.

This clone turned up a few times. The rearrangement joins TRBV5-4 to TRBJ1-6; 10 bases map to TRBD1. Germline CDR1 reads SGHNT; CDR2 reads YYREEE (reference sequence). The V gene end was trimmed by 4 bases and the J gene end by 9 bases; junction bases not matched to a gene: 7. The CDR3 spans 15 residues. DNA of the CDR3: TGTGCCAGCAGCATTGGACAGGGGGGCGCTTCACCCCTCCACTTT. The encoded protein is CASSIGQGGASPLHF.

This clone was observed a handful of times. The gene calls are TRBV5-1 and TRBJ1-2, with D unclear. This CDR3 has 14 amino acids. The germline CDR1 and CDR2 sequences are SGHRS and YFSETQ. Trimming took 0 bases from V and 8 from J, leaving 14 bases between them. The chain's CDR3 is CASSLDQEAGGYTF. The CDR3, as DNA: TGCGCCAGCAGCTTGGACCAGGAGGCGGGAGGCTACACCTTC.

The rearrangement uses TRBV12-3 or TRBV12-4 and TRBJ1-2; 7 bases agree with TRBD1. The CDR3 is 13 residues long. J gave up 4 bases and V 5 bases, and 4 bases lay outside the gene matches. The chain's CDR3 is CASSPGTAYGYTF. CDR3 in DNA: TGTGCCAGCAGTCCCGGGACAGCCTATGGCTACACCTTC.

The chain couples TRBV7-2 to TRBJ2-1; TRBD2 agrees at 7 bases. CDR3 length: 16 residues. J was trimmed by 0 bases and V by 5 bases; bases with no gene match: 7. Germline CDR1 reads SGHTA; CDR2 reads FQGNSA. In nucleotides, the CDR3 is TGTGCCAGCAGCGTCGGGGGGTCGAGCTCCTACAATGAGCAGTTCTTC. It specifies CASSVGGSSSYNEQFF.

This rearrangement joins TRBV11-2 to TRBJ2-7, with unresolved D. Germline CDR1 is SGHAT and CDR2 is FQNNGV. Trimming cost V 5 bases and J 0 bases, with 14 bases left between them. CDR3 length: 15 amino acids. In DNA, the CDR3 is TGTGCCAGCAGCCCTAACGTCGGTGACTCCTACGAGCAGTACTTC. Encoded protein: CASSPNVGDSYEQYF.

The chain recombines TRBV18 with TRBJ1-5; no definite D call. Germline assignment: CDR1 KGHSH and CDR2 LQKENI. This CDR3 region has 14 residues. V lost 1 base, J lost 0 bases, and 4 bases lay in between. The CDR3 DNA reads as TGTGCCAGCTCACCACTAGATAGCAATCAGCCCCAGCATTTT. It codes for CASSPLDSNQPQHF.

The V call is TRBV7-3, the J call TRBJ2-3; D may be TRBD2 (5 bases). There are 13 residues in the CDR3. Trimming stripped 2 bases from V and 5 bases from J, with 8 bases between. Germline loops: CDR1 SGHTA, CDR2 FQGTGA. In nucleotides, the CDR3 is TGTGCCAGCAGCTTATCGGGGATAGATACGCAGTATTTT. As protein: CASSLSGIDTQYF.

The genes are TRBV5-4 and TRBJ1-2; 9 bases align to TRBD1. V trimming: 4 bases; J trimming: 3 bases; junction bases outside the gene matches: 7. The CDR3 is 15 residues long. Germline values: CDR1 SGHNT, CDR2 YYREEE (reference sequence). CDR3 sequence: CASSRRQGEDYGYTF. In DNA, the CDR3 is TGTGCCAGCAGCCGGCGACAGGGGGAGGACTATGGCTACACCTTC.

The rearrangement uses TRBV7-9 and TRBJ1-5; D remains ambiguous. Germline lookup yields CDR1 SEHNR and CDR2 FQNEAQ (reference sequence). V was trimmed by 6 bases and J by 6 bases, leaving 9 bases between them. The CDR3 consists of 12 residues. CDR3 residues: CASSDGGQPQHF. The CDR3 DNA is TGTGCCAGCAGTGACGGAGGTCAGCCCCAGCATTTT.

This chain joins TRBV9 and TRBJ2-3; 7 bases are a match to TRBD2. The CDR3 has 15 amino acids. With V trimmed by 0 bases and J by 3 bases, 4 bases remained unmatched. CDR1 and CDR2 (germline): SGDLS, YYNGEE. The CDR3: CASSVEGLPTDTQYF. CDR3 sequence (DNA): TGTGCCAGCAGCGTAGAGGGACTACCAACAGATACGCAGTATTTT.

The chain links TRBV6-6 to TRBJ1-1; possibly TRBD1 for D (5 bases). CDR3 length equals 13 residues. Looked up from germline, CDR1 is MNHNY and CDR2 is SVGAGI (reference sequence). Trimming stripped 4 bases from V and 8 bases from J, with 14 bases between. For the CDR3, the DNA is TGTGCCAGCAGTTTTGGGGGGGTAAAAGAAGCTTTCTTT. Amino acid sequence: CASSFGGVKEAFF.

The rearrangement uses TRBV7-8 and TRBJ1-6, with 7 nucleotides matching TRBD1. This CDR3 has 17 residues. V was clipped by 5 bases and J by 3 bases; unmatched bases: 10. CDR1 and CDR2 (germline): SGHVS, FQNEAQ. The CDR3 protein is CASSPSLAGGYNSPLHF. The CDR3 region has the DNA TGTGCCAGCAGCCCTAGTCTCGCAGGGGGCTATAATTCACCCCTCCACTTT.

This chain links TRBV12-3 or TRBV12-4 with TRBJ1-5; D unclear. Trimming removed 4 bases from V and 5 bases from J, with 9 bases in between. This CDR3 has 13 residues. In DNA, the CDR3 is TGTGCCAGCAGTTCCGAGATTCATCAGCCCCAGCATTTT. This sequence encodes CASSSEIHQPQHF.

The gene calls are TRBV5-6 and TRBJ2-1; 7 nucleotides match TRBD2. Per the germline V gene, CDR1 is SGHDT and CDR2 is YYEEEE. CDR3 size: 13 residues. V shed 5 bases and J 6 bases; nucleotides not matched to a gene: 5. The CDR3 bases are TGTGCCAGCAGAGGGGACTACTTCAATGAGCAGTTCTTC. This encodes CASRGDYFNEQFF.